One T cell receptor (beta chain) is described in this entry. Its antigen remains unknown. Sequencing targeted TCR beta in T cells from blood (CD8+ and CD4+). Negative isolation yielded CD4+ and CD8+ T cells, and FACS enriched TEMRA cells. These data belong to a study of CD8 T cells in Susac syndrome. Regarding the study as a whole: The authors acknowledged that their TCR sequencing and HLA analysis involved a relatively small number of individuals.

Reverse transcription of roughly 0.5 to 1 ug RNA used random hexamers. Across 54 Vbeta and 13 Jbeta, immunoSEQ multiplex PCR amplified TCR beta CDR3. One entry per CDR3 protein results from TCRdb running MiXCR on the immunoSEQ multiplex PCR reads. Among roughly 400,000 distinct CDR3 sequences listed, around 83% were seen once. The CDR3 contains 22 residues. Sample: CD8+ T cells from PBMCs. The TCR was taken from a human donor with multiple sclerosis. This rearrangement joins TRBV12-2 to TRBJ2-4; the DNA was not compared with TRBD1, the D call given in the table. TRBV12-2 is given as a pseudogene. In DNA form, the CDR3 reads TGTGCAAGTCGCTTTTTACCGGGGGACAGATTTGAAGGTGGCCTAGCCAAAAACATTCAGTACTTC. Translating it yields CASRFLPGDRFEGGLAKNIQYF.